These 15 T cell receptor beta chains came from one sample sequenced in a study of blood T cell repertoires in COVID-19. Here immunoSEQ multiplex PCR was the method, and the copy in TCRdb shows in-frame clones only, minus some. There are more than 95,000 clones in the sample; more than 60% occur only once, and around 2.3% lies in the top ten. Specimen: peripheral blood. These receptors came from a man in his fifties or sixties with acute or convalescent COVID-19.

The chain carries TRBV19 and TRBJ2-5; 7 positions match TRBD1. The ends lost 9 bases at V and 3 bases at J; junction bases unmatched: 1. The length of the CDR3 is 11 residues. Germline V CDR1 and CDR2: LNHDA, SQIVND (reference sequence). The CDR3 nucleotides are TGTGCCAGCGGACAGGAAGAGACCCAGTACTTC. Amino acid sequence: CASGQEETQYF. Full variable domain (rest looked up from reference TRBV19 and TRBJ2-5): DGGITQSPKYLFRKEGQNVTLSCEQNLNHDAMYWYRQDPGQGLRLIYYSQIVNDFQKGDIAEGYSVSREKKESFPLTVTSAQKNPTAFYLCASGQEETQYFGPGTRLLVL.

This chain links TRBV12-2 with TRBJ1-1. TRBV12-2 is assigned pseudogene status. CDR3 size: 12 residues. The CDR3 DNA sequence: TGTGCAAGTCGCTTAGCGGCGGCTGAAGCTTTCTTT. Protein: CASRLAAAEAFF.

The chain links TRBV19 to TRBJ1-2; D possibly corresponds to TRBD1 (6 bases). CDR3 length: 15 residues. V lost 4 bases and J 8 bases, leaving 20 bases between the germline ends. Germline V gene sequence: CDR1 LNHDA, CDR2 SQIVND (reference sequence). This chain's CDR3 is CASSTNWGTIDGYTF. CDR3 in DNA: TGTGCCAGTAGTACCAACTGGGGGACAATCGACGGCTACACCTTC. Full variable domain (rest looked up from reference TRBV19 and TRBJ1-2): DGGITQSPKYLFRKEGQNVTLSCEQNLNHDAMYWYRQDPGQGLRLIYYSQIVNDFQKGDIAEGYSVSREKKESFPLTVTSAQKNPTAFYLCASSTNWGTIDGYTFGSGTRLTVV.

J is TRBJ1-1 and V is TRBV19; maybe TRBD1 (5 bases). The germline gives CDR1 LNHDA, CDR2 SQIVND (reference sequence). The V end was cut by 5 bases, the J end by 3 bases, with 13 bases between. CDR3 length: 14 amino acids. CDR3 amino acids: CASSPLGGDTEAFF. CDR3 sequence (DNA): TGTGCCAGTAGTCCCCTAGGAGGGGACACTGAAGCTTTCTTT.

V usage is TRBV6-5 and J usage is TRBJ1-2; D not certain. CDR1 is MNHEY and CDR2 is SVGAGI in the germline V gene. V was pared by 5 bases and J by 5 bases, with 12 bases between. This CDR3 region has 13 residues. The CDR3 sequence is CASSRTQSYGYTF. The CDR3 coding sequence is TGTGCCAGCAGTCGAACACAGTCTTATGGCTACACCTTC.

CDR3 in amino acids: CASSVGGSKLLDGNTIYF. DNA for the CDR3: TGTGCCAGCAGCGTTGGAGGGAGTAAGCTTCTGGACGGAAACACCATATATTTT. The rearrangement uses TRBV9 and TRBJ1-3; D not resolved. Trimming pared 2 bases from V and 4 bases from J, leaving 22 bases between. Germline lookup yields CDR1 SGDLS and CDR2 YYNGEE. This CDR3 contains 18 residues.

This clone appeared a few times. The chain has TRBV3-1 (or the pseudogene TRBV3-2) and TRBJ2-7, with 7 bases matching TRBD2. Germline loops: CDR1 LGHDT, CDR2 YNNKEL (reference sequence). CDR3 length: 13 residues. The V segment lost 4 bases and the J segment 6 bases; nucleotides outside the gene matches: 6. The CDR3 spells CASSLGLVREQYF. In nucleotides, the CDR3 is TGTGCCAGCAGCCTCGGACTAGTCCGCGAGCAGTACTTC.

Remarks on this clone: The junction does not match germline at one end; this may be a read error. J is TRBJ2-6 and V is TRBV7-7; tentative D call: TRBD2 (5 bases). Germline CDR1 is SSHAT and CDR2 is FNYEAQ (reference sequence). This CDR3 comprises 20 residues. The CDR3 protein is CASSLEVRQPGITGANVLTF. The CDR3, as DNA: TGTGCTAGCAGCTTAGAGGTTCGCCAACCGGGGATCACTGGGGCCAACGTCCTGACTTTC. The entire variable domain, with the rest obtained from reference TRBV7-7 and TRBJ2-6, is as follows: GAGVSQSPRYKVTKRGQDVTLRCDPISSHATLYWYQQALGQGPEFLTYFNYEAQPDKSGLPSDRFSAERPEGSISTLTIQRTEQRDSAMYRCASSLEVRQPGITGANVLTFGAGSRLTVL.

The rearrangement links TRBV5-1 to TRBJ2-1; D might be TRBD1 (5 bases). The V gene's germline CDR1 is SGHRS and CDR2 YFSETQ. V lost 5 bases and J lost 2, with 14 bases in between. The CDR3 length is 15 residues. For the CDR3, the DNA is TGCGCCAGCAGACAGGACGTTTCCCCCTACAATGAGCAGTTCTTC. It is translated as CASRQDVSPYNEQFF.

This CDR3 is CASSPSYGYTF. The CDR3 DNA reads as TGTGCCAGCTCACCCTCCTATGGCTACACCTTC. V and J are TRBV18 and TRBJ1-2; D gene unclear. Trimming removed 3 bases from V and 4 bases from J, with 3 bases in between. Germline V CDR1 and CDR2: KGHSH, LQKENI. CDR3 size: 11 residues.

The chain combines TRBV5-1 with TRBJ2-7; 13 bases map to TRBD2. The trim removed 3 bases at V and 2 bases at J, leaving 5 bases unmatched. Looked up from germline, CDR1 is SGHRS and CDR2 is YFSETQ. The CDR3 has 16 residues. CDR3 bases: TGCGCCAGCAGCTCCGCCACTAGCGGGGGGGCCTACGAGCAGTACTTC. This translates into CASSSATSGGAYEQYF. Using reference TRBV5-1 and TRBJ2-7 for the parts outside the CDR3, the full variable domain is KAGVTQTPRYLIKTRGQQVTLSCSPISGHRSVSWYQQTPGQGLQFLFEYFSETQRNKGNFPGRFSGRQFSNSRSEMNVSTLELGDSALYLCASSSATSGGAYEQYFGPGTRLTVT.

This rearrangement joins TRBV27 to TRBJ2-5; 9 bases agree with TRBD2. The V and J ends lost 0 bases and 5 bases, in that order; junction bases with no gene match: 7. The germline CDR1 and CDR2 sequences are MNHEY and SMNVEV (reference sequence). This CDR3 is built from 16 residues. Here the CDR3 reads CASSLSSLAGQETQYF. In nucleotides, the CDR3 is TGTGCCAGCAGTTTATCGTCCCTAGCGGGACAGGAGACCCAGTACTTC.

For this clone: One end of the junction fails to match germline, which may point to a read error. The V call is TRBV9, the J call TRBJ1-3; 10 bases match TRBD1. CDR1 is SGDLS, CDR2 YYNGEE, per germline. The CDR3 extends over 14 amino acids. CDR3 DNA: TGTGCCAGCAGCCTGATGCCGGGACAGGGGATCTACTTTTTT. Amino acid sequence: CASSLMPGQGIYFF.

The rearrangement joins TRBV2 to TRBJ2-7; unclear D gene. V was pared by 6 bases and J by 3 bases, with 9 bases between. From germline, CDR1 is SNHLY and CDR2 FYNNEI. The CDR3 spans 12 residues. The CDR3 protein is CASRPLDYEQYF. Here the CDR3 DNA reads TGTGCCAGCAGGCCCCTAGACTACGAGCAGTACTTC.

Written as DNA, the CDR3 is TGTGCCAGCAGTTTAGGCAGGATCGCGAACACCGGGGAGCTGTTTTTT. It translates to CASSLGRIANTGELFF. V is TRBV28 and J is TRBJ2-2, with D uncertain. The V end lost 2 bases, the J end lost 0 bases, and 10 bases lay between the germline ends. The CDR3 has 16 amino acids. Germline V gene sequence: CDR1 MDHEN, CDR2 SYDVKM.